The clone carrying this TCR beta chain has a handful of counts. Unique molecular identifiers were built into the TCRbeta library. TCRdb recomputed calls from the PCR reads with MiXCR, one row per CDR3 protein. The profile shows 500,000 or so distinct CDR3 sequences, roughly 33% of them singletons. The CDR3 loop spans 14 amino acids. Losses at the gene ends were 6 bases for V and 1 base for J; bases not matched to a gene: 5. This entry is derived from a study of T-cell reconstitution after alpha-beta-depleted transplantation in children. The specimen was PBMCs from the stem cell graft donor, collected from the stem cell graft. This receptor was obtained from a human donor who donated a stem cell graft to a child with aplastic anemia. V gene TRBV12-3 or TRBV12-4 combines with J gene TRBJ1-1; 7 nucleotides align to TRBD1. The CDR3 sequence: CASSQRDRNTEAFF. The DNA of the CDR3 is TGTGCCAGCAGCCAACGGGACAGGAACACTGAAGCTTTCTTT.